This T cell receptor beta chain was sequenced for a study of shared clonotypes between healthy human individuals. Clones were read by immunoSEQ multiplex PCR, and TCRdb kept only the in-frame ones, dropping some. Of 2 million to 2.5 million clones in the sample, nearly 97% were seen once. A note on this clone: Its antigen is currently unknown.

This CDR3 is 15 amino acids long. Between the trimmed V and J ends, which lost 0 bases and 0 bases, there was a span of 8 bases. From germline, CDR1 is KGHSH and CDR2 LQKENI. Study-wide results and limits: Rarefaction exposed incomplete sorted-subset sequencing despite large depth.

This sequence was found in a young man in good health. Material: naive CD4+ T cells sorted from blood. Subset here: CD45RA+ positively selected. This chain links TRBV18 with TRBJ1-2, with unresolved D. As DNA, the CDR3 is TGTGCCAGCTCACCACCAGTCAAAGCTAACTATGGCTACACCTTC. Its translation is CASSPPVKANYGYTF.